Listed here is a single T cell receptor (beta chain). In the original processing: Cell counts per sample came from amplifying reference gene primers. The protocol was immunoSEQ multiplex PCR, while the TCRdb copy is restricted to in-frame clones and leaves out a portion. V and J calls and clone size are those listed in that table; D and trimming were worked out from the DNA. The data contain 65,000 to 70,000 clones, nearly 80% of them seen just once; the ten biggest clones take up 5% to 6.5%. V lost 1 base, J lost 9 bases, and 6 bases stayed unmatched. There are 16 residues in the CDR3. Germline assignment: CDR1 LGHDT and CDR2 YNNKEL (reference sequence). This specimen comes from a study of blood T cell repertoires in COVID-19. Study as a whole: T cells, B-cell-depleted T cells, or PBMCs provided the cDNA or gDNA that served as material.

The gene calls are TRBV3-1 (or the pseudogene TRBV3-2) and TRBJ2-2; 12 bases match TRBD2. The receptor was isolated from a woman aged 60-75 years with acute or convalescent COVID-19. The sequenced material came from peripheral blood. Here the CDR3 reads CASSQGLAGGRRELFF. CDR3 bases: TGTGCCAGCAGCCAAGGGCTAGCGGGGGGGCGAAGGGAGCTGTTTTTT.